The 12 T cell receptor beta chains listed next were all sequenced from one sample in a study of cytomegalovirus exposure and HLA in healthy donors. PCR was performed using 60 Vbeta and 13 Jbeta primers. Sequencing was performed with immunoSEQ multiplex PCR; in TCRdb, only in-frame clones are kept and a portion is missing. Its clone listing holds 150,000 or so clones. Sequencing input: PBMCs. These receptor sequences come from a woman aged 18-30 years in good health and CMV-seronegative.

This chain uses TRBV27 with TRBJ1-3; D may be TRBD1 (6 bases). V lost 2 bases and J 2 bases, leaving 10 bases between the germline ends. This CDR3 region has 15 residues. CDR1 is MNHEY and CDR2 is SMNVEV in the germline V gene (reference sequence). The CDR3 DNA sequence: TGTGCCAGCAGTTTAGCAGGGGCGCCTGGAAACACCATATATTTT. Translated, it gives CASSLAGAPGNTIYF.

The V call is TRBV11-2, the J call TRBJ2-1; D possibly corresponds to TRBD1 (5 bases). Germline CDR1 reads SGHAT; CDR2 reads FQNNGV. The V end lost 4 bases, the J end lost 8 bases, and 15 bases lay between the germline ends. CDR3 length: 14 amino acids. The CDR3 DNA follows: TGTGCCAGCAGCTCCCCCCCAGGGTTGGATGAGCAGTTCTTC. As protein: CASSSPPGLDEQFF.

V and J are TRBV5-1 and TRBJ2-1; D is possibly TRBD1 (6 bases). The CDR3 is 16 residues long. Trimming left V 4 bases short and J 12 bases short, with 26 bases between. In germline, CDR1 is SGHRS, CDR2 YFSETQ. The CDR3 coding sequence is TGCGCCAGCAGCCAAATGGGACAAGCCCAGAATCTTGGGCAGTTCTTC. Amino acid sequence: CASSQMGQAQNLGQFF. The complete variable domain, with remaining parts taken from reference TRBV5-1 and TRBJ2-1, reads KAGVTQTPRYLIKTRGQQVTLSCSPISGHRSVSWYQQTPGQGLQFLFEYFSETQRNKGNFPGRFSGRQFSNSRSEMNVSTLELGDSALYLCASSQMGQAQNLGQFFGPGTRLTVL.

The chain combines TRBV7-2 with TRBJ2-5, with D tentatively TRBD2 (5 bases). The ends were cut back, 2 bases at V and 0 bases at J, with 7 bases in the middle. This CDR3 has 14 residues. Germline assignment: CDR1 SGHTA and CDR2 FQGNSA. The CDR3 coding sequence is TGTGCCAGCAGCTTACTAGCTTACCAAGAGACCCAGTACTTC. This translates into CASSLLAYQETQYF.

The chain joins TRBV7-3 to TRBJ1-2; 10 nucleotides line up with TRBD1. Germline V gene sequence: CDR1 SGHTA, CDR2 FQGTGA. The length of the CDR3 is 13 residues. After removal of 4 bases from V and 8 bases from J, the junction contained 4 bases not matched to a gene. The CDR3 coding sequence is TGTGCCAGCAGCTCACGGACAGGGGGAGGCTACACCTTC. Residues: CASSSRTGGGYTF.

CDR3 coding DNA: TGTGCCAGCAGCTGGACTGCTTTCTTT. This encodes CASSWTAFF. The J gene is TRBJ1-1, the V gene TRBV28; D is undetermined. Germline assignment: CDR1 MDHEN and CDR2 SYDVKM. Trimming pared 6 bases from V and 11 bases from J, leaving 7 bases between. The CDR3 contains 9 residues.

V is TRBV6-1 and J is TRBJ1-1, with D hard to call. CDR1 is MNHNS, CDR2 SASEGT, per germline. V lost 4 bases and J 1 base, leaving 13 bases between the germline ends. The CDR3 length is 15 residues. The CDR3 is CASSVQQQRNTEAFF. DNA of the CDR3: TGTGCCAGCAGTGTACAACAACAGAGGAACACTGAAGCTTTCTTT.

V and J are TRBV29-1 and TRBJ2-3, with D tentatively TRBD2 (6 bases). This CDR3 contains 12 residues. Trimming cost V 6 bases and J 2 bases, with 9 bases left between them. CDR1 and CDR2 (germline): SQVTM, ANQGSEA. The CDR3 nucleotides are TGCAGCGTCGGGGACTCCACAGATACGCAGTATTTT. This encodes CSVGDSTDTQYF.

The genes are TRBV9 and TRBJ1-1; D gene unclear. V dropped 0 bases and J dropped 6 bases, with 12 bases sitting between them. The CDR3 covers 14 residues. Germline V lookup: CDR1 SGDLS, CDR2 YYNGEE. The CDR3 spells CASSVGSVEAEAFF. The CDR3 coding sequence is TGTGCCAGCAGCGTAGGTAGTGTCGAGGCTGAAGCTTTCTTT.

The chain carries TRBV6-5 and TRBJ1-5; D gene ambiguous. V lost 5 bases and J 7 bases, leaving 15 bases between the germline ends. The germline V gene has CDR1 MNHEY and CDR2 SVGAGI. The CDR3 is made up of 14 amino acids. The CDR3 bases are TGTGCCAGCAGTGAATCCGCGCCGCTGCAGCCCCAGCATTTT. Translating gives CASSESAPLQPQHF.

This sequence joins TRBV25-1 and TRBJ1-5; D not resolved. The CDR3 covers 15 residues. Trimming took 2 bases from V and 3 from J, leaving 11 bases between them. CDR1 MGHDK and CDR2 SYGVNS come from the germline V gene. The CDR3 DNA reads as TGTGCCAGCAGTGAAGCACGGGGTACCAATCAGCCCCAGCATTTT. It codes for CASSEARGTNQPQHF.

The chain couples TRBV5-1 to TRBJ2-4; 9 nucleotides line up with TRBD1. Germline CDR1 SGHRS, CDR2 YFSETQ. Unmatched junction bases numbered 5, after V lost 4 bases and J lost 3 bases. This CDR3 region has 15 residues. In nucleotides, the CDR3 is TGCGCCAGCAGCCGGCCGGGACAGGGCAAAAACATTCAGTACTTC. Translation: CASSRPGQGKNIQYF.